Presented here are 32 T cell receptor beta chains from one specimen sequenced in a study of vaccination and CD4 T cells after COVID-19. These receptors have no identified antigens. Researchers used the Oncomine TCR Beta short-read assay to sequence DNA from cultured CD4+ T cells. TCRdb used MiXCR to reprocess the PCR reads, holding one entry per CDR3 protein. The top ten hold nearly 7.5% of the sample, which has approximately 16,000 distinct CDR3 sequences, around three fifths seen once. The treatment here: roughly 10-day PBMC culture with coronavirus spike peptide pools or control peptides (ViraFEST assay). Specimen: CD4+ T cells from blood, cultured in vitro. The receptors come from a human donor who had recovered from COVID-19.

This clonotype was seen once. The chain couples TRBV7-3 to TRBJ2-6; D unclear. V gave up 5 bases and J gave up 0 bases, with 8 bases separating them. The CDR3 sequence is 15 residues long. Germline CDR1 reads SGHTA; CDR2 reads FQGTGA. The CDR3 DNA is TGTGCCAGCAGCCTCCCCCTCTCTGGGGCCAACGTCCTGACTTTC. It translates to CASSLPLSGANVLTF.

The chain combines TRBV7-6 with TRBJ2-3; TRBD2 matches 10 bases. Unmatched junction bases numbered 3, after V lost 4 bases and J lost 2 bases. The CDR3 sequence is 15 residues long. Germline CDR1 SGHVS, CDR2 FNYEAQ. CDR3 sequence reads: CASSYSGGTTDTQYF. DNA for the CDR3: TGTGCCAGCAGCTATAGCGGGGGGACCACAGATACGCAGTATTTT.

The rearrangement uses TRBV7-8 and TRBJ1-1; D is perhaps TRBD1 (5 bases). This CDR3 is 15 amino acids long. V was pared by 7 bases and J by 1 base, with 16 bases between. Germline CDR1 reads SGHVS; CDR2 reads FQNEAQ. This CDR3 reads CASTEGYNGNTEAFF. In nucleotides, the CDR3 is TGTGCCAGCACCGAGGGGTATAACGGGAACACTGAAGCTTTCTTT.

The V and J genes are TRBV20-1 and TRBJ2-3; the match to TRBD1 covers 7 bases. CDR3 length: 13 amino acids. Germline CDR1 and CDR2: DFQATT and SNEGSKA (reference sequence). Trimming took 5 bases from V and 4 from J; bases not matched to a gene: 6. The CDR3 DNA reads as TGCAGTGCTGGACAGGAATGGGCAGATACGCAGTATTTT. Encoded protein: CSAGQEWADTQYF.

The J gene is TRBJ1-6, the V gene TRBV7-9, with D maybe TRBD1 (6 bases). V was shortened by 4 bases and J by 5 bases, with 12 bases between the two germline ends. The CDR3 length is 15 residues. Germline V gene sequence: CDR1 SEHNR, CDR2 FQNEAQ (reference sequence). The CDR3 loop reads CASSSWDTNNSPLHF. Written as DNA, the CDR3 is TGTGCCAGCAGCTCGTGGGACACCAATAATTCACCCCTCCACTTT.

The V and J genes are TRBV12-3 or TRBV12-4 and TRBJ1-1; no reliable D call. The CDR3 has 14 residues. The V end was cut by 3 bases, the J end by 0 bases, with 8 bases between. This CDR3 is CASSLDGMNTEAFF. CDR3 DNA sequence: TGTGCCAGCAGTTTGGACGGAATGAACACTGAAGCTTTCTTT.

This clonotype has only one observation. The CDR3 is CSARNFRSYEQYF. The CDR3 bases are TGCAGTGCTAGAAACTTTCGATCCTACGAGCAGTACTTC. This sequence joins TRBV20-1 and TRBJ2-7, with unresolved D. The V and J ends lost 2 bases and 1 base respectively, with 9 bases between them. In germline, CDR1 is DFQATT, CDR2 SNEGSKA (reference sequence). The CDR3 is made up of 13 amino acids.

This sequence joins TRBV6-1 and TRBJ1-2; a weak D match, TRBD1 (6 bases). This CDR3 is 14 amino acids long. V lost 6 bases and J lost 4, with 15 bases in between. The germline V gene has CDR1 MNHNS and CDR2 SASEGT. The CDR3 spells CASSLGGRSYGYTF. The CDR3 DNA is TGTGCCAGCAGCCTAGGGGGACGAAGCTATGGCTACACCTTC.

The rearrangement links TRBV2 to TRBJ1-6; a weak D match, TRBD1 (6 bases). Germline CDR1 reads SNHLY; CDR2 reads FYNNEI. This CDR3 is built from 13 residues. Trimming shortened V by 4 bases and J by 11 bases, and 12 bases separated the two germline ends. CDR3 nucleotide sequence: TGTGCCAGCAGTGGGGACAAGCTAGCACCCCTCCACTTT. This translates into CASSGDKLAPLHF.

The rearrangement uses TRBV15 and TRBJ1-4, with D hard to call. Looked up from germline, CDR1 is LNHNV and CDR2 is YYDKDF (reference sequence). This CDR3 has 14 residues. Trimming pared 5 bases from V and 4 bases from J, leaving 11 bases between. The CDR3 reads CATSVRTLNEKLFF. The CDR3 coding sequence is TGTGCCACCAGCGTAAGGACCCTTAATGAAAAACTGTTTTTT.

The chain couples TRBV6-1 to TRBJ1-5; D gene uncertain. With 6 bases removed from V and 5 bases from J, the gap between germline ends came to 8 bases. Germline loops: CDR1 MNHNS, CDR2 SASEGT. The CDR3 has 12 amino acids. CDR3 DNA sequence: TGTGCCAGCAGCCGGTGGGATCAGCCCCAGCATTTT. Translation: CASSRWDQPQHF.

This clonotype came up a few times. V is TRBV15 and J is TRBJ2-2; TRBD2 agrees at 7 bases. Germline-derived CDR1 and CDR2 are LNHNV and YYDKDF (reference sequence). There are 13 residues in the CDR3. V dropped 6 bases and J dropped 8; count of bases not matched to a gene: 6. The CDR3 spells CATRVGLRGELFF. CDR3 nucleotide sequence: TGTGCCACCAGGGTGGGACTACGAGGGGAGCTGTTTTTT. The variable domain in full, with the rest retrieved from reference TRBV15 and TRBJ2-2, is DAMVIQNPRYQVTQFGKPVTLSCSQTLNHNVMYWYQQKSSQAPKLLFHYYDKDFNNEADTPDNFQSRRPNTSFCFLDIRSPGLGDTAMYLCATRVGLRGELFFGEGSRLTVL.

This chain links TRBV20-1 with TRBJ2-7; TRBD1 is a possible D gene (6 bases). Trimming left V 0 bases short and J 2 bases short, with 14 bases between. This CDR3 is 15 amino acids long. From germline, CDR1 is DFQATT and CDR2 SNEGSKA (reference sequence). The DNA of the CDR3 is TGCAGTGCTAGAGATGGGGGCAGAAACCCCTACGAGCAGTACTTC. It translates to CSARDGGRNPYEQYF.

This clonotype was seen a single time. The V call is TRBV21-1, the J call TRBJ1-2; the table gives TRBD1 as D, unverified against the DNA. TRBV21-1 is a pseudogene. This CDR3 comprises 16 residues. CDR3: CASSKLNLTGWYGYTF. The CDR3 DNA follows: TGTGCCAGCAGCAAACTAAACTTGACAGGGTGGTATGGCTACACCTTC.

CDR3 DNA: TGCGCCAGCAGCTTGGTCTCCTTGAGCTGGGGCGGGGCTATAGCTTTCTTT. Amino acids: CASSLVSLSWGGAIAFF. The chain employs TRBV5-1 and TRBJ1-1; D is perhaps TRBD1 (5 bases). Germline CDR1 is SGHRS and CDR2 is YFSETQ. This CDR3 has 17 amino acids. V dropped 0 bases and J dropped 10 bases, with 25 bases sitting between them.

The chain combines TRBV11-3 with TRBJ2-4; D unresolved. This CDR3 spans 14 amino acids. Germline-derived CDR1 and CDR2 are SGHNT and YENEEA. V dropped 5 bases and J dropped 3 bases, with 11 bases sitting between them. The CDR3 loop reads CASSPPQGKNIQYF. CDR3 coding DNA: TGTGCCAGCAGCCCCCCCCAAGGCAAAAACATTCAGTACTTC.

Turning to this clonotype: At one end the junction does not follow the germline gene, possibly because of a read error. V and J are TRBV18 and TRBJ2-7; D uncertain. CDR1 is KGHSH and CDR2 is LQKENI in the germline V gene. The CDR3 length is 13 residues. The CDR3 is CASLPPGGYEQYF. CDR3 coding DNA: TGTGCCAGCTTACCACCGGGCGGCTACGAGCAGTACTTC.

This chain joins TRBV6-1 and TRBJ1-2, with 7 bases lining up with TRBD1. Germline lookup yields CDR1 MNHNS and CDR2 SASEGT. The trim removed 6 bases at V and 8 bases at J, leaving 9 bases unmatched. The CDR3 sequence is 13 residues long. The CDR3 spells CASRSDRAGGYTF. In nucleotides, the CDR3 is TGTGCCAGCAGGTCCGACAGGGCGGGAGGCTACACCTTC.

The chain couples TRBV20-1 to TRBJ1-4, with a tentative D call TRBD1 (5 bases). V was shortened by 2 bases and J by 6 bases, with 7 bases between the two germline ends. CDR3 size: 12 residues. Germline CDR1 is DFQATT and CDR2 is SNEGSKA (reference sequence). The CDR3 reads CSARQGDEKLFF. CDR3 bases: TGCAGTGCTAGACAGGGCGATGAAAAACTGTTTTTT.

A few counts support this clonotype. V and J are TRBV6-2 or TRBV6-3 and TRBJ1-1; D possibly corresponds to TRBD1 (5 bases). Germline lookup yields CDR1 MNHEY and CDR2 SVGEGT. The CDR3 spans 13 residues. The V end lost 8 bases, the J end lost 1 base, and 11 bases lay between the germline ends. The DNA for the CDR3 is TGTGCCAGCCGGGACGGACAGAACACTGAAGCTTTCTTT. This gives the protein CASRDGQNTEAFF.

V and J are TRBV20-1 and TRBJ2-3, with D perhaps matching TRBD1 (6 bases). The CDR3 is 13 amino acids. Per the germline V gene, CDR1 is DFQATT and CDR2 is SNEGSKA (reference sequence). CDR3 sequence: CNPDRQGSDTQYF. CDR3 nucleotide sequence: TGCAACCCAGATCGTCAGGGGTCGGATACGCAGTATTTT.

This clonotype was detected a few times. The rearrangement joins TRBV2 to TRBJ2-3, with D tentatively TRBD2 (5 bases). The CDR3 consists of 14 residues. The V end was cut by 8 bases, the J end by 0 bases, with 12 bases between. The V gene's germline CDR1 is SNHLY and CDR2 FYNNEI. The CDR3 coding sequence is TGTGCCAGCCGTCTAGAGGGTAGCACAGATACGCAGTATTTT. It yields the protein CASRLEGSTDTQYF. The full variable domain, completed using reference TRBV2 and TRBJ2-3, is EPEVTQTPSHQVTQMGQEVILRCVPISNHLYFYWYRQILGQKVEFLVSFYNNEISEKSEIFDDQFSVERPDGSNFTLKIRSTKLEDSAMYFCASRLEGSTDTQYFGPGTRLTVL.

The sample holds a few counts of this clonotype. The rearrangement uses TRBV20-1 and TRBJ1-1; no clear D. The germline V and J ends were trimmed by 3 bases and 4 bases, with 6 bases remaining between them. This CDR3 has 11 amino acids. CDR1 is DFQATT, CDR2 SNEGSKA, per germline (reference sequence). CDR3 in amino acids: CSARGSTEAFF. For the CDR3, the DNA is TGCAGTGCTAGGGGCAGCACTGAAGCTTTCTTT.

The V gene is TRBV20-1, the J gene TRBJ2-3; TRBD2 is a possible D gene (5 bases). CDR1 DFQATT and CDR2 SNEGSKA come from the germline V gene (reference sequence). The V and J ends lost 5 bases and 6 bases respectively, with 18 bases between them. CDR3 size: 14 residues. CDR3: CSAPRSDRGDTQYF. CDR3 coding DNA: TGCAGTGCTCCAAGATCCGATAGAGGGGATACGCAGTATTTT.

This clonotype was counted a single time. The junction departs from the called germline gene at one end, perhaps through a read error. V and J are TRBV7-7 and TRBJ2-1; 10 bases agree with TRBD1. Germline CDR1 is SSHAT and CDR2 is FNYEAQ (reference sequence). The CDR3 consists of 16 residues. CDR3 coding DNA: TGTGCTAGCAGTCCCACACCGGGACAGGGGAATGGTGAGCAGTTCTTC. This translates into CASSPTPGQGNGEQFF.

The gene calls are TRBV6-1 and TRBJ1-2; D not certain. This CDR3 is built from 14 residues. Germline V CDR1 and CDR2: MNHNS, SASEGT. V was clipped by 6 bases and J by 8 bases, with 19 bases between them. CDR3 sequence (DNA): TGTGCCAGCAGGCTGTATTCCGCTTTGGGGGGCTACACCTTC. The encoded protein is CASRLYSALGGYTF.

DNA for the CDR3: TGCAGTGCTAGAGCGGATTACAGGGGGTGGAACACTGAAGCTTTCTTT. The encoded protein is CSARADYRGWNTEAFF. The chain uses TRBV20-1 and TRBJ1-1; TRBD1 matches at 8 bases. The CDR3 is 16 amino acids. After removal of 1 base from V and 1 base from J, the junction contained 8 bases not matched to a gene. Germline values: CDR1 DFQATT, CDR2 SNEGSKA (reference sequence).

The rearrangement links TRBV2 to TRBJ1-1; unclear D gene. The V end was cut by 3 bases, the J end by 5 bases, with 7 bases between. The CDR3 has 12 residues. Per germline, CDR1 SNHLY and CDR2 FYNNEI. The DNA for the CDR3 is TGTGCCAGCAGTGAGGGTGGAACTGAAGCTTTCTTT. The encoded protein is CASSEGGTEAFF.

This clonotype was detected a few times. This chain links TRBV24-1 with TRBJ1-5; 7 bases agree with TRBD1. The CDR3 consists of 14 residues. Per the germline V gene, CDR1 is KGHDR and CDR2 is SFDVKD. V gave up 7 bases and J gave up 1 base; unmatched junction bases: 3. As DNA, the CDR3 is TGTGCCACCAGCAGACAGGGAAGCAATCAGCCCCAGCATTTT. Its translation is CATSRQGSNQPQHF.

The V and J genes are TRBV2 and TRBJ1-1; no reliable D call. V was pared by 7 bases and J by 4 bases, with 16 bases between. This CDR3 is built from 14 residues. Germline assignment: CDR1 SNHLY and CDR2 FYNNEI. The DNA for the CDR3 is TGTGCCAGCACCAGAGAGCCCCAGAGCACTGAAGCTTTCTTT. Translating it yields CASTREPQSTEAFF.

This clonotype occurred a few times. The chain combines TRBV2 with TRBJ2-7; a weak D match, TRBD2 (5 bases). V shed 7 bases and J shed 4 bases, with 8 bases lying between them. From germline, CDR1 is SNHLY and CDR2 FYNNEI. This CDR3 region has 11 residues. Written as DNA, the CDR3 is TGTGCCAGCAAGAGGGAATACGAGCAGTACTTC. It is translated as CASKREYEQYF.

The chain links TRBV11-3 to TRBJ2-3; TRBD2 matches at 11 bases. V gave up 5 bases and J gave up 3 bases; unmatched junction bases: 13. Germline V lookup: CDR1 SGHNT, CDR2 YENEEA. This CDR3 has 18 residues. The CDR3 loop reads CASSPLIGASGRTDTQYF. Here the CDR3 DNA reads TGTGCCAGCAGCCCCCTCATTGGGGCTAGCGGGAGGACAGATACGCAGTATTTT.